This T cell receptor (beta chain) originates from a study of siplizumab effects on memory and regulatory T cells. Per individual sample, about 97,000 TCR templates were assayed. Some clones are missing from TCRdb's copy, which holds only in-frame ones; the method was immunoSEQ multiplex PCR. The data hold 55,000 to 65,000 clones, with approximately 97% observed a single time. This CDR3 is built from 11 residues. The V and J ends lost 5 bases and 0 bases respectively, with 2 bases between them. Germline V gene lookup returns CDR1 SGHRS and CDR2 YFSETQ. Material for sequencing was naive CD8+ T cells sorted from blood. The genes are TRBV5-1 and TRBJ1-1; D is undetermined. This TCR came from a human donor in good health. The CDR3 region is CASRVNTEAFF. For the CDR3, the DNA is TGCGCCAGCAGGGTGAACACTGAAGCTTTCTTT.